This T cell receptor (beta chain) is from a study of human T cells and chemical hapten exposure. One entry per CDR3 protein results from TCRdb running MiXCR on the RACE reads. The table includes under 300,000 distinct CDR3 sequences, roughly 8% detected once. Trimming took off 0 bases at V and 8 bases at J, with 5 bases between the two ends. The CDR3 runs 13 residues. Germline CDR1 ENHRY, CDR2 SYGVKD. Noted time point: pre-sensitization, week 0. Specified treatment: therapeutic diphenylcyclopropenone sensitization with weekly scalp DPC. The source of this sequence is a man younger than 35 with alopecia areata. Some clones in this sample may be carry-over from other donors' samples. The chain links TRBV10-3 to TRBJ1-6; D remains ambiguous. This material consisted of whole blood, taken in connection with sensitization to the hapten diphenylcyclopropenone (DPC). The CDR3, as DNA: TGTGCCATCAGTGAGTCTCTGGATTCACCCCTCCACTTT. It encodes CAISESLDSPLHF.